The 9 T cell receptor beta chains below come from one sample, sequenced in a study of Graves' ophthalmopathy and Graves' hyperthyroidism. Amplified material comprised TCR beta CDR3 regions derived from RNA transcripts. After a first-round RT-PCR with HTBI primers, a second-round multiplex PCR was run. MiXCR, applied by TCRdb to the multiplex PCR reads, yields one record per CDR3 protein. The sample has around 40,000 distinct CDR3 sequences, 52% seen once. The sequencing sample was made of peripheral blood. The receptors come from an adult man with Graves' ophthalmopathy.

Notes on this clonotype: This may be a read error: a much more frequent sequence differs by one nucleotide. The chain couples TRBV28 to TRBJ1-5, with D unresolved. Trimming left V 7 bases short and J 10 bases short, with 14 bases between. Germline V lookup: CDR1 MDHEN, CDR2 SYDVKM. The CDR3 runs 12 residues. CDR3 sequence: CASNFDRSPQHF. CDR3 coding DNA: TGTGCCAGCAATTTTGATAGAAGTCCCCAGCATTTT.

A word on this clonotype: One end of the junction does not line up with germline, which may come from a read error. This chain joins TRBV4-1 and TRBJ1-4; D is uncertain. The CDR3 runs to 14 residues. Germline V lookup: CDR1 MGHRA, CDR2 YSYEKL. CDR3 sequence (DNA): TGTGCTAGCAGCCAAGATAGAGGGAGTGAAAAACTGTTTTTT. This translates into CASSQDRGSEKLFF.

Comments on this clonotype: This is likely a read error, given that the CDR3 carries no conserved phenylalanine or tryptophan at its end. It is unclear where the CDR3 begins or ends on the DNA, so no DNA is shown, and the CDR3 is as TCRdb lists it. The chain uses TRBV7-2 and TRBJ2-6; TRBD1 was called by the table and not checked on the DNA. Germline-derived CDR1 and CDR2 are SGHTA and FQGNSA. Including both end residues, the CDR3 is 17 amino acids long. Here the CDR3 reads CASSKQQANSGANVRTV.

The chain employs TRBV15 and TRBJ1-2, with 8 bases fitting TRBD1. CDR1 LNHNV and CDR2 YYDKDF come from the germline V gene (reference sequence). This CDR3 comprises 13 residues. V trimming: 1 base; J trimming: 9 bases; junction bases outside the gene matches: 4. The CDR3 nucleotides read TGTGCCACCAGCAGAGCCCGGACAGGGAGCTACACCTTC. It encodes CATSRARTGSYTF.

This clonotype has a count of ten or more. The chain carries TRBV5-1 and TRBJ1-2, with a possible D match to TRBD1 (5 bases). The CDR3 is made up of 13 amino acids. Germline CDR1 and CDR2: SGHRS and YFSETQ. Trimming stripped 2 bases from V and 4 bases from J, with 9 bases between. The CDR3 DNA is TGCGCCAGCAGCTTCGGGGCAGGCTATGGCTACACCTTC. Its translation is CASSFGAGYGYTF.

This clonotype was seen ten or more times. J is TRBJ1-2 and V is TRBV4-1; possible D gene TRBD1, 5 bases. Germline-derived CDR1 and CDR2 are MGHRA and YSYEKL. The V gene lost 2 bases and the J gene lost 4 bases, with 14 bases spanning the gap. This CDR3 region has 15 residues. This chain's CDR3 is CASSQPWDAPYGYTF. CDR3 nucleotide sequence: TGCGCCAGCAGCCAACCTTGGGACGCACCCTATGGCTACACCTTC.

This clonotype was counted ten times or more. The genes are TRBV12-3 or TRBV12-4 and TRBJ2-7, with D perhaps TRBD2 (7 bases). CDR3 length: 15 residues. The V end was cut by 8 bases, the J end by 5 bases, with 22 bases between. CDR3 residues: CASGRGAAYRDEQYV. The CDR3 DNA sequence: TGTGCCAGCGGGAGGGGGGCCGCGTATCGGGACGAGCAGTACGTC.

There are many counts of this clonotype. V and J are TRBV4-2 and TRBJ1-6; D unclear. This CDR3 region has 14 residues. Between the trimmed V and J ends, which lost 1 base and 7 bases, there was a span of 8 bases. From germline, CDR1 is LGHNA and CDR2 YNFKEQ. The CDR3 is CASSQGRSNSPLHF. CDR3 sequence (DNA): TGTGCCAGCAGCCAAGGCAGGTCAAATTCACCCCTCCACTTT.

For the CDR3, the DNA is TGTGCCAGCAGCTTTGAGGGGAGGGACTATGGCTACACCTTC. This codes for CASSFEGRDYGYTF. J is TRBJ1-2 and V is TRBV5-4; TRBD1 might be the D (5 bases). The germline V gene has CDR1 SGHNT and CDR2 YYREEE (reference sequence). The V end was cut by 2 bases, the J end by 3 bases, with 11 bases between. The CDR3 is 14 amino acids.